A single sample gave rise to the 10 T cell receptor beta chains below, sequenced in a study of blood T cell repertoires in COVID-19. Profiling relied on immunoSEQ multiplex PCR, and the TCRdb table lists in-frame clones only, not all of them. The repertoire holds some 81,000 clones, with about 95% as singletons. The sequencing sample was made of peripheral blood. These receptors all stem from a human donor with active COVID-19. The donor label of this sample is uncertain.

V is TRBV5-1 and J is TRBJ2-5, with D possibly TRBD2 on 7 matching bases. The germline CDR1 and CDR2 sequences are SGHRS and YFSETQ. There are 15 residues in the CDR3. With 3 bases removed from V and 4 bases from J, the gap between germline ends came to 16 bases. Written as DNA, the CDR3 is TGCGCCAGCAGCTATGGCGGGGGCGTCAGAGAGACCCAGTACTTC. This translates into CASSYGGGVRETQYF. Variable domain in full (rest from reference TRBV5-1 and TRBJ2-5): KAGVTQTPRYLIKTRGQQVTLSCSPISGHRSVSWYQQTPGQGLQFLFEYFSETQRNKGNFPGRFSGRQFSNSRSEMNVSTLELGDSALYLCASSYGGGVRETQYFGPGTRLLVL.

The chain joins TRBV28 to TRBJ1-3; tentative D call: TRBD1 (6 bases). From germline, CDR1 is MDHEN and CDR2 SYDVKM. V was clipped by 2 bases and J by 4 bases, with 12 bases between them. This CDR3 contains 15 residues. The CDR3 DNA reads TGTGCCAGCAGTTTAAGGCAGGGGAACGGAAACACCATATATTTT. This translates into CASSLRQGNGNTIYF.

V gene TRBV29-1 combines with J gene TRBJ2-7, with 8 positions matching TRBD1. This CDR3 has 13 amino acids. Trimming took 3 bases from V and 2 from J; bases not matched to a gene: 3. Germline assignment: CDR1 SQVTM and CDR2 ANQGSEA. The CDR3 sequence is CSVEEGQAYEQYF. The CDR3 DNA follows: TGCAGCGTTGAGGAGGGACAGGCCTACGAGCAGTACTTC.

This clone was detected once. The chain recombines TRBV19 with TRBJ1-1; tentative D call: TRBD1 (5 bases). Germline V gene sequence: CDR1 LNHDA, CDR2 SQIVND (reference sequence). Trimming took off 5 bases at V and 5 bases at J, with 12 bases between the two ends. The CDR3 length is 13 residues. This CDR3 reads CASSPQRGTEAFF. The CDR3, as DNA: TGTGCCAGTAGTCCTCAGCGGGGGACTGAAGCTTTCTTT.

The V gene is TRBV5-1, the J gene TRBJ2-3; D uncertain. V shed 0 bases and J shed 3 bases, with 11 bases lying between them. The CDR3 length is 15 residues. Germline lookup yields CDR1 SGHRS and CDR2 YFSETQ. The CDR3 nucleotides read TGCGCCAGCAGCTTGGCCCCTAGTGGGACAGATACGCAGTATTTT. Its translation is CASSLAPSGTDTQYF.

The CDR3 DNA sequence: TGTGCCAGCAGCCGGACAGGGGGCGAGATGAACACTGAAGCTTTCTTT. It yields the protein CASSRTGGEMNTEAFF. V usage is TRBV11-2 and J usage is TRBJ1-1; 11 bases are a match to TRBD1. Trimming removed 5 bases from V and 0 bases from J; junction bases left unmatched: 5. CDR3 length equals 16 residues. Germline V CDR1 and CDR2: SGHAT, FQNNGV.

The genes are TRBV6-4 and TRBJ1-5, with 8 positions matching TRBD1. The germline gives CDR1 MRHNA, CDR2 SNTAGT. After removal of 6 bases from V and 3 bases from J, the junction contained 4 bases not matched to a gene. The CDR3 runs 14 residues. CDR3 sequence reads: CASRTGDSNQPQHF. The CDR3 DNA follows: TGTGCCAGCAGGACAGGGGATTCCAATCAGCCCCAGCATTTT.

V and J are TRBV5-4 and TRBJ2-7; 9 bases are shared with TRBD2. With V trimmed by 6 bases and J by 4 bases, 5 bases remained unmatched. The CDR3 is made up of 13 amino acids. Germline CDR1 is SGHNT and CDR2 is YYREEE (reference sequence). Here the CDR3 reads CASTLAGAYEQYF. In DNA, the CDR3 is TGTGCCAGCACCTTAGCGGGAGCTTACGAGCAGTACTTC.

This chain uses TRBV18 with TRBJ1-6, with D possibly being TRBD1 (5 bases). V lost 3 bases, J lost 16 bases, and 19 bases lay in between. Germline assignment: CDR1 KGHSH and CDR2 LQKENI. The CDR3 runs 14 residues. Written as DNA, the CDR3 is TGTGCCAGCTCACCGGATGTACAGGCCCGCAGGCTCCACTTT. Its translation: CASSPDVQARRLHF.

The chain's CDR3 is CASSQDWGGSGGLTDTQYF. The CDR3 bases are TGCGCCAGCAGCCAAGATTGGGGTGGTAGCGGGGGGCTCACAGATACGCAGTATTTT. This chain links TRBV4-1 with TRBJ2-3; TRBD2 matches 10 bases. The CDR3 covers 19 residues. J lost 2 bases, V lost 0 bases, and 11 bases had no gene match. The V gene's germline CDR1 is MGHRA and CDR2 YSYEKL.